This T cell receptor (beta chain) appears in the sequencing data of a study of T cell changes during pregnancy in multiple sclerosis. The germline gives CDR1 SGDLS, CDR2 YYNGEE. V was clipped by 2 bases and J by 5 bases; unmatched bases: 9. This CDR3 is built from 15 residues. The protocol was immunoSEQ multiplex PCR, while the TCRdb copy is restricted to in-frame clones and leaves out a portion. This sample has approximately 130,000 clones, with roughly 95% found just once. The V and J genes are TRBV9 and TRBJ1-1, with 7 bases that match TRBD1. The TCR was taken from a female donor with multiple sclerosis, enrolled in a pregnancy study. The material was peripheral blood, obtained after pregnancy. The CDR3 sequence is CASSVLQGRGTEAFF. Written as DNA, the CDR3 is TGTGCCAGCAGCGTGTTACAGGGGAGAGGTACTGAAGCTTTCTTT.